A single sample gave rise to the 30 T cell receptor beta chains below, sequenced in a study of blood T cell repertoires in COVID-19. TCRdb's copy holds only in-frame clones and misses some; the assay was immunoSEQ multiplex PCR. The sample carries approximately 210,000 clones, more than 65% recorded once. Material for sequencing was PBMCs or T cells enriched from blood (not recorded which). The source of these receptors is a woman aged 50 to 65 with acute COVID-19.

This chain uses TRBV11-1 with TRBJ1-1, with a possible D match to TRBD1 (6 bases). V shed 6 bases and J shed 5 bases, with 16 bases lying between them. CDR3 length: 14 residues. CDR1 is SGHAT and CDR2 is FQDESV in the germline V gene (reference sequence). This CDR3 is CASSGGGALTEAFF. Written as DNA, the CDR3 is TGTGCCAGCAGTGGGGGGGGCGCCTTGACTGAAGCTTTCTTT.

This clone occurred a few times. The chain has TRBV7-9 and TRBJ2-1; D is perhaps TRBD2 (5 bases). The CDR3 runs to 14 residues. The V gene lost 0 bases and the J gene lost 8 bases, with 11 bases spanning the gap. CDR1 and CDR2 (germline): SEHNR, FQNEAQ (reference sequence). The CDR3 region has the DNA TGTGCCAGCAGCTTAGCAGTGGCTAGCCATGAGCAGTTCTTC. Protein: CASSLAVASHEQFF. Full variable domain (remainder filled in from reference TRBV7-9 and TRBJ2-1): DTGVSQNPRHKITKRGQNVTFRCDPISEHNRLYWYRQTLGQGPEFLTYFQNEAQLEKSRLLSDRFSAERPKGSFSTLEIQRTEQGDSAMYLCASSLAVASHEQFFGPGTRLTVL.

This CDR3 reads CASSLGASYEQYV. CDR3 coding DNA: TGTGCCAGCTCACTGGGGGCCTCCTACGAGCAGTACGTC. This chain joins TRBV18 and TRBJ2-7, with D possibly TRBD1 on 6 matching bases. V was clipped by 4 bases and J by 0 bases, with 7 bases between them. Germline loops: CDR1 KGHSH, CDR2 LQKENI. This CDR3 has 13 residues.

This chain uses TRBV28 with TRBJ1-2; 7 bases line up with TRBD1. The CDR3 extends over 17 amino acids. The V segment lost 4 bases and the J segment 2 bases; nucleotides outside the gene matches: 13. Germline CDR1 reads MDHEN; CDR2 reads SYDVKM. The CDR3 DNA follows: TGTGCCAGCAGTTCGGGAGGGACAGCCTTCCTAAACTATGGCTACACCTTC. Residues: CASSSGGTAFLNYGYTF.

The rearrangement links TRBV7-2 to TRBJ1-3; D remains ambiguous. V was clipped by 5 bases and J by 0 bases, with 8 bases between them. The CDR3 sequence is 14 residues long. The V gene's germline CDR1 is SGHTA and CDR2 FQGNSA. The CDR3 sequence: CASSLQISGNTIYF. The CDR3 nucleotides read TGTGCCAGCAGCCTGCAGATCTCTGGAAACACCATATATTTT.

This clone has a single count. The V call is TRBV30, the J call TRBJ1-1; 7 nucleotides line up with TRBD1. The V and J ends lost 3 bases and 1 base, in that order; junction bases with no gene match: 11. The CDR3 loop spans 16 amino acids. CDR1 and CDR2 from the germline V gene are GTSNPN and SVGIG (reference sequence). This CDR3 is CAWSVKREGANTEAFF. CDR3 sequence (DNA): TGTGCCTGGAGCGTTAAAAGAGAGGGGGCGAACACTGAAGCTTTCTTT.

J is TRBJ1-4 and V is TRBV4-3, with 8 bases fitting TRBD1. Germline V gene lookup returns CDR1 LGHNA and CDR2 YSLEER. V lost 0 bases and J lost 7; bases outside the gene matches: 4. The CDR3 has 15 amino acids. CDR3 protein: CASSQDRGRVEKLFF. The CDR3 DNA reads TGCGCCAGCAGCCAAGACAGGGGGCGCGTTGAAAAACTGTTTTTT.

V and J are TRBV25-1 and TRBJ1-2, with 7 bases that match TRBD1. V lost 7 bases and J lost 8; bases outside the gene matches: 7. Germline lookup yields CDR1 MGHDK and CDR2 SYGVNS. There are 12 residues in the CDR3. The chain's CDR3 is CASTDRDRGYTF. DNA of the CDR3: TGTGCCAGCACCGACAGGGATCGCGGCTACACCTTC.

The rearrangement joins TRBV4-3 to TRBJ2-3, with D tentatively TRBD1 (6 bases). V was cut by 8 bases and J by 3 bases, with 15 bases left in between. The V gene's germline CDR1 is LGHNA and CDR2 YSLEER. This CDR3 is 14 amino acids long. Here the CDR3 reads CASGRGGGTDTQYF. The CDR3 DNA follows: TGCGCCAGCGGGAGAGGGGGTGGAACAGATACGCAGTATTTT.

CDR3 protein: CASSLGLRDTDTQYF. Written as DNA, the CDR3 is TGCGCCAGCAGCCTGGGACTCCGCGACACAGATACGCAGTATTTT. The chain has TRBV4-3 and TRBJ2-3; maybe TRBD2 (6 bases). The CDR3 sequence is 15 residues long. The germline V gene has CDR1 LGHNA and CDR2 YSLEER. The V end lost 4 bases, the J end lost 2 bases, and 13 bases lay between the germline ends.

The V call is TRBV6-5, the J call TRBJ1-5; D not certain. V was cut by 0 bases and J by 5 bases, with 14 bases left in between. The CDR3 spans 16 residues. Germline CDR1 reads MNHEY; CDR2 reads SVGAGI. CDR3 nucleotide sequence: TGTGCCAGCAGTTACTCGCGAAACAGCCCCCATCAGCCCCAGCATTTT. This encodes CASSYSRNSPHQPQHF.

The chain is built from TRBV24-1 and TRBJ2-5; 9 bases align to TRBD2. Germline V gene data show CDR1 as KGHDR and CDR2 as SFDVKD. The CDR3 loop spans 14 amino acids. V trimming: 4 bases; J trimming: 4 bases; junction bases outside the gene matches: 3. DNA for the CDR3: TGTGCCACCAGTGAGGAGACTAGCGGAGAGACCCAGTACTTC. Protein sequence: CATSEETSGETQYF.

About this clone itself: At the DNA level, this CDR3 is encoded by other sequences in the same sample as well. CDR3 protein: CASSLGQLNTEAFF. CDR3 bases: TGTGCCAGCAGCTTGGGACAACTGAACACTGAAGCTTTCTTT. This sequence joins TRBV7-9 and TRBJ1-1; TRBD1 might be the D (6 bases). V lost 3 bases, J lost 0 bases, and 8 bases lay in between. Germline loops: CDR1 SEHNR, CDR2 FQNEAQ (reference sequence). The CDR3 is 14 amino acids.

The chain recombines TRBV4-3 with TRBJ2-5; 8 bases map to TRBD1. With V trimmed by 3 bases and J by 4 bases, 7 bases remained unmatched. The CDR3 has 15 amino acids. The germline CDR1 and CDR2 sequences are LGHNA and YSLEER. Here the CDR3 reads CASSQVGTGGETQYF. CDR3 sequence (DNA): TGCGCCAGCAGCCAGGTGGGAACAGGGGGAGAGACCCAGTACTTC.

The gene calls are TRBV5-4 and TRBJ2-4; D uncertain. Trimming cost V 0 bases and J 0 bases, with 10 bases left between them. Germline CDR1 SGHNT, CDR2 YYREEE (reference sequence). The CDR3 contains 16 residues. DNA for the CDR3: TGTGCCAGCAGCTTGGACCCGGGTAGAGCCAAAAACATTCAGTACTTC. This encodes CASSLDPGRAKNIQYF.

The genes are TRBV2 and TRBJ2-1; no reliable D call. Germline values: CDR1 SNHLY, CDR2 FYNNEI. Trimming took off 6 bases at V and 7 bases at J, with 16 bases between the two ends. CDR3 length equals 14 residues. The CDR3 loop reads CASSAERFGNEQFF. CDR3 nucleotide sequence: TGTGCCAGCAGCGCAGAGAGGTTTGGGAATGAGCAGTTCTTC.

This chain connects TRBV5-1 to TRBJ2-2; D is undetermined. This CDR3 contains 16 residues. The germline V gene has CDR1 SGHRS and CDR2 YFSETQ. Trimming removed 1 base at V and 0 bases at J, with 10 bases between. The CDR3 bases are TGCGCCAGCAGCTTGACCTACCTATCGAACACCGGGGAGCTGTTTTTT. Translating gives CASSLTYLSNTGELFF.

This chain joins TRBV25-1 and TRBJ1-4; TRBD1 aligns across 7 bases. Trimming took 6 bases from V and 4 from J; bases not matched to a gene: 5. The V gene's germline CDR1 is MGHDK and CDR2 SYGVNS. There are 14 residues in the CDR3. The DNA of the CDR3 is TGTGCCAGCAGCCCCGGACAGGTTAATGAAAAACTGTTTTTT. Protein product: CASSPGQVNEKLFF. The full variable domain, its missing parts supplied by reference TRBV25-1 and TRBJ1-4, is EADIYQTPRYLVIGTGKKITLECSQTMGHDKMYWYQQDPGMELHLIHYSYGVNSTEKGDLSSESTVSRIRTEHFPLTLESARPSHTSQYLCASSPGQVNEKLFFGSGTQLSVL.

As to this clone: At one of its ends the junction is not consistent with the germline gene, which may arise from a read error. CDR3 coding DNA: TGTGCCAATAAACCTCGGGACAGAAACACTGAAGTTTTCTTT. Protein sequence: CANKPRDRNTEVFF. V gene TRBV6-5 combines with J gene TRBJ1-1, with TRBD1 matching 7 bases. CDR3 length: 14 amino acids. The germline V gene has CDR1 MNHEY and CDR2 SVGAGI.

The chain combines TRBV27 with TRBJ2-3, with no clear D. The CDR3 is 15 residues long. Trimming removed 0 bases at V and 2 bases at J, with 9 bases between. Germline V gives CDR1 MNHEY, CDR2 SMNVEV (reference sequence). The CDR3 DNA follows: TGTGCCAGCAGTTTATCCCCTATATTCACAGATACGCAGTATTTT. The encoded protein is CASSLSPIFTDTQYF.

The chain has TRBV19 and TRBJ1-1; no firm D call. The ends were cut back, 1 base at V and 4 bases at J, with 10 bases in the middle. The CDR3 loop spans 14 amino acids. Looked up from germline, CDR1 is LNHDA and CDR2 is SQIVND (reference sequence). The CDR3 sequence is CASSIAVGSTEAFF. The CDR3 bases are TGTGCCAGTAGTATAGCAGTGGGGAGCACTGAAGCTTTCTTT.

This clone has only one observation. V gene TRBV5-4 combines with J gene TRBJ2-5; D is perhaps TRBD2 (7 bases). This CDR3 contains 14 residues. The ends were cut back, 4 bases at V and 2 bases at J, with 12 bases in the middle. In germline, CDR1 is SGHNT, CDR2 YYREEE (reference sequence). CDR3 residues: CASSPGGRQETQYF. In DNA, the CDR3 is TGTGCCAGCAGCCCGGGGGGCCGACAAGAGACCCAGTACTTC.

The rearrangement uses TRBV15 and TRBJ2-3; a possible D gene is TRBD2 (6 bases). This CDR3 contains 15 residues. V was shortened by 2 bases and J by 4 bases, with 13 bases between the two germline ends. From germline, CDR1 is LNHNV and CDR2 YYDKDF (reference sequence). The CDR3 reads CATSRRGWGADTQYF. CDR3 coding DNA: TGTGCCACCAGCAGACGCGGTTGGGGGGCAGATACGCAGTATTTT.

In nucleotides, the CDR3 is TGTGCCAGCAGCGATCGCGACAGCTCAGGGCGCCATGGCTACACCTTC. It translates to CASSDRDSSGRHGYTF. This chain connects TRBV9 to TRBJ1-2, with D possibly being TRBD1 (5 bases). With 3 bases removed from V and 6 bases from J, the gap between germline ends came to 21 bases. The germline V gene has CDR1 SGDLS and CDR2 YYNGEE. The CDR3 length is 16 residues.

The chain uses TRBV7-8 and TRBJ2-5; maybe TRBD1 (6 bases). Between the trimmed V and J ends, which lost 5 bases and 7 bases, there was a span of 17 bases. There are 14 residues in the CDR3. Germline values: CDR1 SGHVS, CDR2 FQNEAQ. DNA of the CDR3: TGTGCCAGCAGCCCCAGCCAAGAGACAGGGACCCAGTACTTC. It translates to CASSPSQETGTQYF.

The chain recombines TRBV10-3 with TRBJ2-7; TRBD1 aligns across 9 bases. This CDR3 spans 12 amino acids. CDR1 and CDR2 from the germline V gene are ENHRY and SYGVKD. V dropped 6 bases and J dropped 6; count of bases not matched to a gene: 3. The DNA of the CDR3 is TGTGCCATCAGGAAGACAGGGGGCGAGCAGTACGTC. Amino acids: CAIRKTGGEQYV.

Concerning this clone: Other DNA sequences in this specimen translate into the identical CDR3. The CDR3 here is CASSLDRAMNTEAFF. CDR3 nucleotides: TGTGCCAGCAGTTTGGACAGGGCTATGAACACTGAAGCTTTCTTT. This chain uses TRBV27 with TRBJ1-1, with 8 bases matching TRBD1. The trim removed 3 bases at V and 0 bases at J, leaving 3 bases unmatched. Germline assignment: CDR1 MNHEY and CDR2 SMNVEV (reference sequence). This CDR3 comprises 15 residues.

This clone appeared a few times. J is TRBJ1-1 and V is TRBV3-1 (or the pseudogene TRBV3-2); D is perhaps TRBD1 (5 bases). Germline loops: CDR1 LGHDT, CDR2 YNNKEL (reference sequence). The CDR3 length is 15 residues. With 0 bases removed from V and 5 bases from J, the gap between germline ends came to 13 bases. CDR3 protein: CASSQDRPGRTEAFF. The CDR3 DNA sequence: TGTGCCAGCAGCCAAGATCGTCCAGGGAGGACTGAAGCTTTCTTT.

The V call is TRBV9, the J call TRBJ2-5; TRBD2 is a possible D gene (7 bases). CDR1 is SGDLS and CDR2 is YYNGEE in the germline V gene. V was clipped by 4 bases and J by 4 bases, with 20 bases between them. This CDR3 has 16 amino acids. The CDR3 DNA sequence: TGTGCCAGCAGCTTCCAGATAGGGGGGGGTAGAGAGACCCAGTACTTC. Protein product: CASSFQIGGGRETQYF. The whole variable domain, filled in from reference TRBV9 and TRBJ2-5, reads DSGVTQTPKHLITATGQRVTLRCSPRSGDLSVYWYQQSLDQGLQFLIQYYNGEERAKGNILERFSAQQFPDLHSELNLSSLELGDSALYFCASSFQIGGGRETQYFGPGTRLLVL.

V and J are TRBV7-9 and TRBJ1-2, with 8 bases matching TRBD1. The CDR3 is 15 amino acids. Germline loops: CDR1 SEHNR, CDR2 FQNEAQ (reference sequence). V lost 10 bases to trimming and J lost 7 bases; unmatched junction nucleotides: 17. CDR3: CATPKPGGRGVGYTF. CDR3 in DNA: TGTGCCACTCCCAAGCCAGGGGGCAGGGGAGTTGGCTACACCTTC.